These 28 T cell receptor beta chains came from one sample sequenced in a study of T cells in localized non-small cell lung cancer. Produced via immunoSEQ multiplex PCR; TCRdb's table is partial and in-frame only. This repertoire shows approximately 23,000 clones, roughly 91% found once; its top ten account for 13%. This specimen was peripheral blood, taken before any cancer treatment. The receptors here all came from a male donor older than 55 with stage I lung adenocarcinoma.

CDR3 region: CASSSTGTASTEQYF. Here the CDR3 DNA reads TGTGCCAGCAGTTCAACCGGGACAGCCTCGACCGAGCAGTACTTC. The chain recombines TRBV27 with TRBJ2-7; TRBD1 aligns across 7 bases. The CDR3 sequence is 15 residues long. Germline CDR1 reads MNHEY; CDR2 reads SMNVEV (reference sequence). V shed 4 bases, J shed 6 bases, and the junction held 12 bases outside the gene matches.

In regard to this clone: One end of the junction does not line up with germline, which may come from a read error. This sample also contains other DNA sequences that code for the same CDR3. The chain employs TRBV25-1 and TRBJ2-3, with D unclear. Germline CDR1 MGHDK, CDR2 SYGVNS. The CDR3 is 15 residues long. The CDR3 is CASSEFETHTDTQYF. In nucleotides, the CDR3 is TGCGCCAGCAGTGAATTTGAGACTCACACAGATACGCAGTATTTT.

CDR3 region: CASSEQGTYTEAFF. CDR3 DNA sequence: TGTGCCAGTAGTGAACAGGGTACTTACACTGAAGCTTTCTTT. This chain joins TRBV19 and TRBJ1-1; a weak D match, TRBD1 (6 bases). The CDR3 extends over 14 amino acids. The V end lost 5 bases, the J end lost 3 bases, and 13 bases lay between the germline ends. In germline, CDR1 is LNHDA, CDR2 SQIVND (reference sequence).

The chain joins TRBV29-1 to TRBJ2-1; D ambiguous. The germline V gene has CDR1 SQVTM and CDR2 ANQGSEA. V was pared by 4 bases and J by 5 bases, with 9 bases between. The CDR3 loop spans 12 amino acids. CDR3 nucleotide sequence: TGCAGCGTTGGAGTCAGGAACAATGAGCAGTTCTTC. This encodes CSVGVRNNEQFF.

This sequence joins TRBV9 and TRBJ1-2, with no clear D. This CDR3 spans 14 amino acids. Germline assignment: CDR1 SGDLS and CDR2 YYNGEE. V was cut by 0 bases and J by 4 bases, with 10 bases left in between. The CDR3 bases are TGTGCCAGCAGCGTAGGCGAAGGGCCCTATGGCTACACCTTC. Protein product: CASSVGEGPYGYTF. The full variable domain, completed using reference TRBV9 and TRBJ1-2, is DSGVTQTPKHLITATGQRVTLRCSPRSGDLSVYWYQQSLDQGLQFLIQYYNGEERAKGNILERFSAQQFPDLHSELNLSSLELGDSALYFCASSVGEGPYGYTFGSGTRLTVV.

The V call is TRBV7-8, the J call TRBJ1-1; D not certain. Germline V gene sequence: CDR1 SGHVS, CDR2 FQNEAQ. Trimming removed 5 bases at V and 1 base at J, with 8 bases between. The CDR3 covers 13 residues. The CDR3 coding sequence is TGTGCCAGCAGCCGAGCACGGAACACTGAAGCTTTCTTT. It is translated as CASSRARNTEAFF.

J is TRBJ2-2 and V is TRBV14; D might be TRBD1 (5 bases). Germline CDR1 reads SGHDN; CDR2 reads FVKESK. The CDR3 covers 18 residues. V lost 0 bases and J lost 0, with 14 bases in between. CDR3 protein: CASSQEVQAQSNTGELFF. In DNA form, the CDR3 reads TGTGCCAGCAGCCAAGAGGTACAGGCGCAGTCGAACACCGGGGAGCTGTTTTTT. The full variable domain, rest sourced from reference TRBV14 and TRBJ2-2, is EAGVTQFPSHSVIEKGQTVTLRCDPISGHDNLYWYRRVMGKEIKFLLHFVKESKQDESGMPNNRFLAERTGGTYSTLKVQPAELEDSGVYFCASSQEVQAQSNTGELFFGEGSRLTVL.

The V and J genes are TRBV11-2 and TRBJ1-4; a possible D gene is TRBD1 (6 bases). Germline assignment: CDR1 SGHAT and CDR2 FQNNGV. Trimming took 4 bases from V and 1 from J, leaving 16 bases between them. CDR3 length: 17 amino acids. In DNA, the CDR3 is TGTGCCAGCAGCTCAGGCGTGAGGGGGGGAACTAATGAAAAACTGTTTTTT. This encodes CASSSGVRGGTNEKLFF.

Remarks on this clone: The same CDR3 arises from other DNA sequences in this sample as well. This chain links TRBV7-2 with TRBJ2-5; 8 positions agree with TRBD2. This CDR3 region has 15 residues. The germline V gene encodes CDR1 SGHTA and CDR2 FQGNSA. J gave up 5 bases and V 1 base, and 6 bases lay outside the gene matches. The DNA of the CDR3 is TGTGCCAGCAGCTTAGGGGCGGGGGGAGGGGAGACCCAGTACTTC. Translated, it gives CASSLGAGGGETQYF.

The rearrangement links TRBV27 to TRBJ2-7, with 9 bases fitting TRBD1. Germline V CDR1 and CDR2: MNHEY, SMNVEV (reference sequence). The CDR3 consists of 16 residues. J gave up 3 bases and V 2 bases, and 8 bases lay outside the gene matches. The CDR3 coding sequence is TGTGCCAGCAGTTTAGAGGGGACAGGGCCGCTCTACGAGCAGTACTTC. Its translation: CASSLEGTGPLYEQYF.

The chain has TRBV28 and TRBJ1-3; no definite D call. Germline CDR1 reads MDHEN; CDR2 reads SYDVKM. CDR3 length: 15 amino acids. V shed 6 bases and J shed 0 bases, with 12 bases lying between them. The CDR3 DNA reads TGTGCCAGCAGCCCCGGCGGGGACTCTGGAAACACCATATATTTT. The encoded protein is CASSPGGDSGNTIYF. Filled out from reference TRBV28 and TRBJ1-3, the complete variable domain reads DVKVTQSSRYLVKRTGEKVFLECVQDMDHENMFWYRQDPGLGLRLIYFSYDVKMKEKGDIPEGYSVSREKKERFSLILESASTNQTSMYLCASSPGGDSGNTIYFGEGSWLTVV.

The chain recombines TRBV11-2 with TRBJ1-5; 11 bases match TRBD1. Germline-derived CDR1 and CDR2 are SGHAT and FQNNGV. Trimming took 6 bases from V and 6 from J; bases not matched to a gene: 10. The CDR3 contains 16 residues. DNA for the CDR3: TGTGCCAGCAGTCAATCCGGGACAGGGGGGGGTCAGCCCCAGCATTTT. It yields the protein CASSQSGTGGGQPQHF. Looking up the rest from reference TRBV11-2 and TRBJ1-5 gives the full variable domain: EAGVAQSPRYKIIEKRQSVAFWCNPISGHATLYWYQQILGQGPKLLIQFQNNGVVDDSQLPKDRFSAERLKGVDSTLKIQPAKLEDSAVYLCASSQSGTGGGQPQHFGDGTRLSIL.

This clone showed up just once. The chain uses TRBV6-5 and TRBJ2-7; no clear D gene. From germline, CDR1 is MNHEY and CDR2 SVGAGI. The CDR3 sequence is 15 residues long. The V and J ends lost 4 bases and 5 bases respectively, with 18 bases between them. DNA for the CDR3: TGTGCCAGCAGTTGGACCGGGCTAAGGTATGACGAGCAGTACTTC. Translating gives CASSWTGLRYDEQYF.

V usage is TRBV10-3 and J usage is TRBJ1-4, with TRBD1 matching 8 bases. V lost 2 bases and J lost 8; bases outside the gene matches: 4. The length of the CDR3 is 14 residues. CDR1 and CDR2 from the germline V gene are ENHRY and SYGVKD. CDR3 amino acids: CAISEDRGGEKLFF. The DNA of the CDR3 is TGTGCCATCAGTGAGGACAGGGGTGGGGAAAAACTGTTTTTT.

The J gene is TRBJ2-1, the V gene TRBV7-2; no reliable D call. This CDR3 is built from 14 residues. The V gene's germline CDR1 is SGHTA and CDR2 FQGNSA. Trimming left V 5 bases short and J 7 bases short, with 15 bases between. CDR3 sequence: CASSPNLGANEQFF. DNA of the CDR3: TGTGCCAGCAGCCCAAACTTGGGCGCAAATGAGCAGTTCTTC.

V and J are TRBV6-5 and TRBJ2-1; weak D call: TRBD2 (7 bases). The length of the CDR3 is 16 residues. With 0 bases removed from V and 5 bases from J, the gap between germline ends came to 14 bases. Germline CDR1 reads MNHEY; CDR2 reads SVGAGI. CDR3 in DNA: TGTGCCAGCAGTTACTCGGGGGGGGGCCTCAACAATGAGCAGTTCTTC. Translating gives CASSYSGGGLNNEQFF.

This chain uses TRBV30 with TRBJ2-5, with a weak D call TRBD2 (6 bases). Trimming stripped 0 bases from V and 13 bases from J, with 12 bases between. Germline V gene data show CDR1 as GTSNPN and CDR2 as SVGIG (reference sequence). The CDR3 sequence is 11 residues long. CDR3 in DNA: TGTGCCTGGAGTGTAGTTAAGGGACTGTACTTC. Encoded protein: CAWSVVKGLYF.

V usage is TRBV18 and J usage is TRBJ2-7, with D tentatively TRBD1 or TRBD2 (5 bases each). Germline-derived CDR1 and CDR2 are KGHSH and LQKENI. V lost 4 bases to trimming and J lost 2 bases, with 12 bases between them. CDR3 size: 14 residues. The CDR3 bases are TGTGCCAGCTCACACCGGGACGGGACCTACGAGCAGTACTTC. This translates into CASSHRDGTYEQYF.

The chain recombines TRBV19 with TRBJ2-1; 7 nucleotides agree with TRBD1. This CDR3 is built from 14 residues. Germline V gene sequence: CDR1 LNHDA, CDR2 SQIVND (reference sequence). V trimming: 7 bases; J trimming: 0 bases; junction bases outside the gene matches: 3. The CDR3 loop reads CASTRQGSYNEQFF. For the CDR3, the DNA is TGTGCCAGTACAAGACAGGGCTCCTACAATGAGCAGTTCTTC.

The chain is built from TRBV15 and TRBJ2-1; D not certain. The CDR3 has 14 residues. The V and J ends lost 1 base and 5 bases respectively, with 9 bases between them. CDR1 and CDR2 (germline): LNHNV, YYDKDF (reference sequence). The CDR3 region has the DNA TGTGCCACCAGCAGAGCACTAACCAACAATGAGCAGTTCTTC. Protein: CATSRALTNNEQFF.

DNA for the CDR3: TGTGCCAGCGGACAGGGCTCGAACACCGGGGAGCTGTTTTTT. This encodes CASGQGSNTGELFF. This rearrangement joins TRBV14 to TRBJ2-2, with 8 bases matching TRBD1. Germline CDR1 is SGHDN and CDR2 is FVKESK. The CDR3 runs to 14 residues. The V and J ends lost 8 bases and 0 bases, in that order; junction bases with no gene match: 2.

This chain uses TRBV28 with TRBJ1-5; 8 bases line up with TRBD1. The germline CDR1 and CDR2 sequences are MDHEN and SYDVKM. This CDR3 is 14 amino acids long. The V gene end was trimmed by 5 bases and the J gene end by 4 bases; junction bases not matched to a gene: 4. CDR3 in DNA: TGTGCCAGCAGTGCCGGACAGGGTAATCAGCCCCAGCATTTT. Encoded protein: CASSAGQGNQPQHF.

V usage is TRBV28 and J usage is TRBJ2-3; no firm D call. The CDR3 covers 14 residues. The germline V and J ends were trimmed by 5 bases and 6 bases, with 15 bases remaining between them. Germline V gene sequence: CDR1 MDHEN, CDR2 SYDVKM. The CDR3 here is CASSPQKGEDTQYF. Written as DNA, the CDR3 is TGTGCCAGCAGTCCCCAGAAAGGCGAGGATACGCAGTATTTT.

The sample holds a few counts of this clone. V is TRBV30 and J is TRBJ2-2; D possibly uses TRBD1 or TRBD2 (6 bases each). Germline loops: CDR1 GTSNPN, CDR2 SVGIG (reference sequence). V dropped 0 bases and J dropped 1 base, with 12 bases sitting between them. The CDR3 sequence is 16 residues long. The CDR3 nucleotides read TGTGCCTGGAGTGTACGGGGGCAGGGGAACACCGGGGAGCTGTTTTTT. Its protein product is CAWSVRGQGNTGELFF.

The chain has TRBV7-2 and TRBJ1-6, with D unclear. Germline CDR1 reads SGHTA; CDR2 reads FQGNSA. The CDR3 extends over 12 amino acids. The V end lost 2 bases, the J end lost 11 bases, and 7 bases lay between the germline ends. This chain's CDR3 is CASSLNGAPLHF. The CDR3 region has the DNA TGTGCCAGCAGCTTAAATGGTGCACCCCTCCACTTT.

The chain uses TRBV5-6 and TRBJ2-6; 7 bases fit TRBD2. The CDR3 has 16 amino acids. V was clipped by 7 bases and J by 4 bases; unmatched bases: 11. Looked up from germline, CDR1 is SGHDT and CDR2 is YYEEEE. The CDR3 region is CASGEGRIWGANVLTF. The CDR3 nucleotides read TGTGCCAGCGGGGAGGGGCGGATTTGGGGGGCCAACGTCCTGACTTTC.

This clone was recorded a few times. This chain connects TRBV10-1 to TRBJ2-7; 7 nucleotides line up with TRBD2. The CDR3 has 14 amino acids. The J segment lost 6 bases and the V segment lost 2 bases, leaving 7 bases of the junction unmatched. The germline V gene has CDR1 WNHNN and CDR2 SYGVQD (reference sequence). Here the CDR3 DNA reads TGCGCCAGCAGTGAGAGAGGCGGGAGCTCCGAGCAGTACTTC. Protein product: CASSERGGSSEQYF.

The chain is built from TRBV28 and TRBJ2-3; TRBD1 matches 8 bases. Germline loops: CDR1 MDHEN, CDR2 SYDVKM. There are 15 residues in the CDR3. V trimming: 4 bases; J trimming: 2 bases; junction bases outside the gene matches: 5. The DNA of the CDR3 is TGTGCCAGCAGTTCAAAGGACAGGGTCACAGATACGCAGTATTTT. Translated, it gives CASSSKDRVTDTQYF.